This entry features one TCR beta chain sequence. CDR1 and CDR2 (germline): MDHEN, SYDVKM. V lost 5 bases, J lost 7 bases, and 9 bases stayed unmatched. This CDR3 comprises 15 residues. The data stem from a study of cytomegalovirus exposure and HLA in healthy donors. With 60 Vbeta and 13 Jbeta primers, the PCR was carried out. The data were produced by immunoSEQ multiplex PCR, yet TCRdb's version contains in-frame clones alone and is incomplete. The sample holds approximately 150,000 clones, about 80% seen once. The receptor was derived from a man in his forties in good health and CMV-seropositive. The specimen sequenced was PBMCs. This chain connects TRBV28 to TRBJ2-2, with 8 bases lining up with TRBD2. CDR3 sequence: CASSLQAGEGGELFF. CDR3 in DNA: TGTGCCAGCAGTCTCCAAGCGGGAGAGGGCGGGGAGCTGTTTTTT.